This entry lists 26 T cell receptor beta chains sequenced from one sample in a study of blood T cell repertoires in COVID-19. Here immunoSEQ multiplex PCR was the method, and the copy in TCRdb shows in-frame clones only, minus some. The sample consists of about 260,000 clones, over 80% of them appearing once. Sequencing used peripheral blood. The receptors were gathered from a woman between 40 and 55 years old with acute or convalescent COVID-19.

The CDR3 DNA reads TGTGCCAGCAGCCGGAGGACTAGCGGGAGGGAGACCCAGTACTTC. It encodes CASSRRTSGRETQYF. This chain joins TRBV3-1 (or the pseudogene TRBV3-2) and TRBJ2-5, with 14 positions matching TRBD2. V shed 4 bases and J 5 bases; nucleotides not matched to a gene: 3. The germline CDR1 and CDR2 sequences are LGHDT and YNNKEL (reference sequence). The CDR3 extends over 15 amino acids.

In this sample, this clone turned up once. The chain has TRBV5-4 and TRBJ2-2; TRBD2 matches at 12 bases. The length of the CDR3 is 16 residues. CDR1 SGHNT and CDR2 YYREEE come from the germline V gene (reference sequence). V lost 4 bases, J lost 7 bases, and 8 bases stayed unmatched. In DNA form, the CDR3 reads TGTGCCAGCAGCCCTAGCGGGGGGGCCCGTAACGGGGAGCTGTTTTTT. Amino acid sequence: CASSPSGGARNGELFF.

This clone has only one observation. V is TRBV3-1 (or the pseudogene TRBV3-2) and J is TRBJ1-2; the D is unclear. The CDR3 is 11 residues long. Trimming cost V 5 bases and J 8 bases, with 9 bases left between them. Per germline, CDR1 LGHDT and CDR2 YNNKEL (reference sequence). CDR3 DNA: TGTGCCAGCAGCTTCGCGGCGGGCTACACCTTC. Translated, it gives CASSFAAGYTF.

The chain recombines TRBV12-5 with TRBJ1-1; a possible D gene is TRBD1 (5 bases). The CDR3 is 14 amino acids. Germline V gene sequence: CDR1 LGHNT, CDR2 FRNRAP. V lost 6 bases to trimming and J lost 1 base, with 12 bases between them. CDR3 bases: TGTGCTAGTGGGCGGGGGGTGGCGAACACTGAAGCTTTCTTT. This sequence encodes CASGRGVANTEAFF.

CDR3 protein: CASSQDSTAVNTEAFF. The CDR3 DNA reads as TGTGCCAGCAGCCAAGATAGTACGGCGGTGAACACTGAAGCTTTCTTT. The gene calls are TRBV3-1 (or the pseudogene TRBV3-2) and TRBJ1-1; no clear D. CDR3 length: 16 residues. Looked up from germline, CDR1 is LGHDT and CDR2 is YNNKEL (reference sequence). V was clipped by 0 bases and J by 0 bases, with 11 bases between them.

The chain links TRBV3-1 (or the pseudogene TRBV3-2) to TRBJ2-7, with D perhaps matching TRBD2 (5 bases). V lost 4 bases to trimming and J lost 0 bases, with 16 bases between them. Germline V gene lookup returns CDR1 LGHDT and CDR2 YNNKEL (reference sequence). The CDR3 covers 16 residues. The CDR3, as DNA: TGTGCCAGCAGCCCTCGTCCCCCGGGGTCCTCCTACGAGCAGTACGTC. It yields the protein CASSPRPPGSSYEQYV.

This chain uses TRBV24-1 with TRBJ2-3, with D possibly matching TRBD2 (6 bases). V gave up 9 bases and J gave up 4 bases, with 16 bases separating them. The germline CDR1 and CDR2 sequences are KGHDR and SFDVKD. This CDR3 is 14 amino acids long. CDR3: CATLVQGGSDTQYF. The CDR3, as DNA: TGTGCCACCCTGGTGCAGGGAGGATCAGATACGCAGTATTTT.

This chain uses TRBV19 with TRBJ1-6; 7 bases map to TRBD1. The CDR3 has 17 amino acids. The V segment lost 5 bases and the J segment 7 bases; nucleotides outside the gene matches: 14. From germline, CDR1 is LNHDA and CDR2 SQIVND (reference sequence). This CDR3 reads CASSPTSGTEVNSPLHF. The CDR3 nucleotides are TGTGCCAGTAGTCCGACCTCCGGGACAGAGGTCAATTCACCCCTCCACTTT.

J is TRBJ1-3 and V is TRBV5-8; D not certain. The CDR3 totals 17 residues. The ends were cut back, 4 bases at V and 0 bases at J, with 17 bases in the middle. CDR1 SGHTS and CDR2 YDEGEE come from the germline V gene. CDR3 loop: CASSPFVFVASGNTIYF. DNA for the CDR3: TGTGCCAGCAGCCCTTTCGTGTTTGTAGCCTCTGGAAACACCATATATTTT.

J is TRBJ2-7 and V is TRBV5-4; 11 nucleotides line up with TRBD1. This CDR3 is built from 17 residues. J gave up 6 bases and V 5 bases, and 16 bases lay outside the gene matches. The V gene's germline CDR1 is SGHNT and CDR2 YYREEE (reference sequence). The CDR3 nucleotides are TGTGCCAGCAGTCTCTCCGCCGGGACAGGGGGGTTGGGCGAGCAGTACGTC. Protein sequence: CASSLSAGTGGLGEQYV.

The chain recombines TRBV2 with TRBJ1-2, with D possibly TRBD1 on 5 matching bases. Between the trimmed V and J ends, which lost 8 bases and 7 bases, there was a span of 20 bases. Germline-derived CDR1 and CDR2 are SNHLY and FYNNEI. The CDR3 runs 14 residues. The DNA of the CDR3 is TGTGCCAGCGGGAGCTTGGGAGGGGCTTCTGGCTACACCTTC. It specifies CASGSLGGASGYTF. The complete variable domain, with remaining parts taken from reference TRBV2 and TRBJ1-2, reads EPEVTQTPSHQVTQMGQEVILRCVPISNHLYFYWYRQILGQKVEFLVSFYNNEISEKSEIFDDQFSVERPDGSNFTLKIRSTKLEDSAMYFCASGSLGGASGYTFGSGTRLTVV.

This rearrangement joins TRBV19 to TRBJ1-4, with TRBD1 identical over 10 bases. There are 15 residues in the CDR3. CDR1 and CDR2 (germline): LNHDA, SQIVND (reference sequence). V was clipped by 4 bases and J by 8 bases; unmatched bases: 7. CDR3 protein: CASSSRQGAGEKLFF. The CDR3 bases are TGTGCCAGTAGTAGCCGACAGGGGGCAGGGGAAAAACTGTTTTTT.

The chain links TRBV28 to TRBJ1-2; D uncertain. Trimming removed 6 bases at V and 0 bases at J, with 5 bases between. The length of the CDR3 is 12 residues. Germline assignment: CDR1 MDHEN and CDR2 SYDVKM. The CDR3 nucleotides are TGTGCCAGCAGCCCTTCTAACTATGGCTACACCTTC. As protein: CASSPSNYGYTF.

The chain has TRBV19 and TRBJ2-7; D is perhaps TRBD2 (6 bases). In germline, CDR1 is LNHDA, CDR2 SQIVND (reference sequence). CDR3 length equals 15 residues. Trimming removed 1 base at V and 4 bases at J, with 14 bases between. Here the CDR3 reads CASSIVAGPTYEQYV. The CDR3 nucleotides are TGTGCCAGTAGTATAGTCGCGGGACCGACTTACGAGCAGTACGTC.

This chain connects TRBV19 to TRBJ2-1; 9 bases are shared with TRBD2. Germline V gives CDR1 LNHDA, CDR2 SQIVND (reference sequence). The CDR3 contains 16 residues. V dropped 5 bases and J dropped 9; count of bases not matched to a gene: 14. The CDR3 bases are TGTGCCAGTAGTTCGGCTAGCGGGGTCCTAACGGGTGAGCAGTTCTTC. It specifies CASSSASGVLTGEQFF.

The rearrangement uses TRBV23-1 and TRBJ1-3; tentative D call: TRBD1 (6 bases). TRBV23-1 is an ORF for which the function is uncertain. The CDR3 contains 14 residues. V dropped 2 bases and J dropped 2 bases, with 7 bases sitting between them. CDR3 in DNA: TGCGCCAGCAGTCAAAACAGGGCTGGAAACACCATATATTTT. Translating gives CASSQNRAGNTIYF.

V and J are TRBV12-3 or TRBV12-4 and TRBJ1-1; D not certain. V was shortened by 6 bases and J by 6 bases, with 8 bases between the two germline ends. CDR3 length equals 11 residues. The CDR3 is CASRRLSEAFF. In DNA form, the CDR3 reads TGTGCCAGCAGGAGGCTATCTGAAGCTTTCTTT.

The chain recombines TRBV5-4 with TRBJ1-1; 9 positions match TRBD1. The CDR3 runs to 15 residues. Germline V gene data show CDR1 as SGHNT and CDR2 as YYREEE (reference sequence). V shed 0 bases, J shed 4 bases, and the junction held 4 bases outside the gene matches. The CDR3 spells CASSLADRGATEAFF. The CDR3 nucleotides read TGTGCCAGCAGCTTGGCTGACAGGGGGGCCACTGAAGCTTTCTTT.

CDR3 sequence reads: CATSASTESGGITGELFF. CDR3 DNA sequence: TGTGCCACCAGTGCCTCGACAGAATCCGGGGGAATCACCGGGGAGCTGTTTTTT. This chain uses TRBV24-1 with TRBJ2-2; D might be TRBD2 (6 bases). This CDR3 has 18 amino acids. Deletions cut 5 bases from V and 4 bases from J, with 22 bases between. Germline CDR1 KGHDR, CDR2 SFDVKD.

The genes are TRBV24-1 and TRBJ1-2; 7 bases align to TRBD1. The V gene's germline CDR1 is KGHDR and CDR2 SFDVKD. The CDR3 extends over 19 amino acids. V dropped 3 bases and J dropped 0; count of bases not matched to a gene: 15. The CDR3 reads CATSDNARGRGEANYGYTF. The CDR3 nucleotides read TGTGCCACCAGTGATAATGCGAGGGGCAGGGGGGAAGCTAACTATGGCTACACCTTC.

In nucleotides, the CDR3 is TGTGCCAGCAGCAAAGGGACAGGGGGAAACACAGATACGCAGTATTTT. This encodes CASSKGTGGNTDTQYF. This chain connects TRBV5-8 to TRBJ2-3, with 11 nucleotides matching TRBD1. J gave up 2 bases and V 4 bases, and 6 bases lay outside the gene matches. The germline V gene encodes CDR1 SGHTS and CDR2 YDEGEE. This CDR3 has 16 amino acids. The full variable domain, its missing parts supplied by reference TRBV5-8 and TRBJ2-3, is EAGVTQSPTHLIKTRGQQATLRCSPISGHTSVYWYQQALGLGLQFLLWYDEGEERNRGNFPPRFSGRQFPNYSSELNVNALELEDSALYLCASSKGTGGNTDTQYFGPGTRLTVL.

The chain links TRBV7-2 to TRBJ2-2, with 12 bases fitting TRBD2. The CDR3 extends over 18 amino acids. The trim removed 8 bases at V and 1 base at J, leaving 11 bases unmatched. Germline CDR1 SGHTA, CDR2 FQGNSA. CDR3 bases: TGTGCCAGCGCCAGCCCTCTAGCGGGGGGGCTGAACACCGGGGAGCTGTTTTTT. It specifies CASASPLAGGLNTGELFF.

The chain employs TRBV30 and TRBJ2-3; 9 bases match TRBD1. The trim removed 1 base at V and 4 bases at J, leaving 3 bases unmatched. The CDR3 contains 14 residues. The germline CDR1 and CDR2 sequences are GTSNPN and SVGIG (reference sequence). As DNA, the CDR3 is TGTGCCTGGAGTGCGGGGACAGGGTCAGATACGCAGTATTTT. Encoded protein: CAWSAGTGSDTQYF.

The chain uses TRBV29-1 and TRBJ1-2; possible D gene TRBD1, 5 bases. Germline loops: CDR1 SQVTM, CDR2 ANQGSEA. V lost 1 base and J lost 2, with 8 bases in between. CDR3 size: 13 residues. This chain's CDR3 is CSVEGGGNYGYTF. Written as DNA, the CDR3 is TGCAGCGTTGAAGGCGGGGGAAACTATGGCTACACCTTC.

The rearrangement joins TRBV4-1 to TRBJ1-6, with D maybe TRBD1 (5 bases). The CDR3 sequence is 14 residues long. Trimming pared 2 bases from V and 10 bases from J, leaving 12 bases between. Germline V gene data show CDR1 as MGHRA and CDR2 as YSYEKL. CDR3 in DNA: TGCGCCAGCAGCCAACCTGGGGGGGACTCACCCCTCCACTTT. Its translation is CASSQPGGDSPLHF.

The V call is TRBV7-3, the J call TRBJ2-3; TRBD1 matches at 9 bases. The V segment lost 8 bases and the J segment 4 bases; nucleotides outside the gene matches: 10. The length of the CDR3 is 15 residues. CDR1 is SGHTA, CDR2 FQGTGA, per germline. The CDR3 protein is CASGRGTGIADTQYF. The CDR3 coding sequence is TGTGCCAGCGGCCGAGGGACAGGGATAGCAGATACGCAGTATTTT.